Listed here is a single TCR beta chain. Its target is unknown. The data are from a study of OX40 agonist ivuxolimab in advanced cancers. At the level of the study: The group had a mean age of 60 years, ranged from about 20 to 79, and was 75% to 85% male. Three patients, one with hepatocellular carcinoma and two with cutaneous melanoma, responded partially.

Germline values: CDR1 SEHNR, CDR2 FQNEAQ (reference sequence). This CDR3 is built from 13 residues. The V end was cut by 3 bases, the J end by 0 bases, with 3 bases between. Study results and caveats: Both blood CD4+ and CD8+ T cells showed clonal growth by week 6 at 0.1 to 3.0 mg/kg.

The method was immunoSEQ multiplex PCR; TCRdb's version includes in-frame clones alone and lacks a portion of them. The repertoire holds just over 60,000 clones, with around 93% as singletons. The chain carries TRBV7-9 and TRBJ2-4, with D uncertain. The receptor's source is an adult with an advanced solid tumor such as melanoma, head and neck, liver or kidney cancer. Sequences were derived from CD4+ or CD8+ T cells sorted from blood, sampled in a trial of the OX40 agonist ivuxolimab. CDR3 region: CASSFTAKNIQYF. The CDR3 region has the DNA TGTGCCAGCAGCTTCACAGCCAAAAACATTCAGTACTTC.